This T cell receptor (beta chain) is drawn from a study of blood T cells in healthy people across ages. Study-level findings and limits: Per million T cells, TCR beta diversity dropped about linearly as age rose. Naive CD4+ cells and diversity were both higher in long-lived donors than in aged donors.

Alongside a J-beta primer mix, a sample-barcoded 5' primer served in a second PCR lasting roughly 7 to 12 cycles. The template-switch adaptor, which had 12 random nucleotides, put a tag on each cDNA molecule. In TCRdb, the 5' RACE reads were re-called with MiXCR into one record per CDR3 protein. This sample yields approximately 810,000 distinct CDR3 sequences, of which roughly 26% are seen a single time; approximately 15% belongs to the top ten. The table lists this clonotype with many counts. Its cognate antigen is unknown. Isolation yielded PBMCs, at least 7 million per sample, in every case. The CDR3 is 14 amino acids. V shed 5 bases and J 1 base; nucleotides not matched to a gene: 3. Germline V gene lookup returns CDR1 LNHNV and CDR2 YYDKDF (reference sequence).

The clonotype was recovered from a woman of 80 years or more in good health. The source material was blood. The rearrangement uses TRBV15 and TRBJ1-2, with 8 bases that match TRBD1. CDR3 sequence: CATSGDRGNYGYTF. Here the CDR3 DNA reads TGTGCCACCAGCGGTGACAGGGGTAACTATGGCTACACCTTC.